Following are 27 T cell receptor beta chains from one sample sequenced in a study of T cells in Graves' hyperthyroidism and ophthalmopathy. The TCR beta CDR3 regions underwent amplification using RNA transcripts as the source. With the HTBI primer set, the TCR CDR3 went through a first round of RT-PCR. TCRdb passed the multiplex PCR reads through MiXCR, listing each CDR3 protein once. The table includes 600,000 or so distinct CDR3 sequences, approximately 14% detected once. The sequencing input was blood. The receptors were sampled from a woman in her fifties or sixties with Graves' ophthalmopathy.

This clonotype was observed many times. This rearrangement joins TRBV30 to TRBJ2-1; 9 bases map to TRBD2. Germline values: CDR1 GTSNPN, CDR2 SVGIG (reference sequence). The CDR3 runs to 15 residues. Trimming removed 0 bases from V and 4 bases from J; junction bases left unmatched: 4. CDR3 in amino acids: CAWSVGGRGYNEQFF. In DNA form, the CDR3 reads TGTGCCTGGAGTGTAGGCGGGAGGGGGTACAATGAGCAGTTCTTC.

This clonotype was detected many times. The rearrangement joins TRBV30 to TRBJ1-1; D is possibly TRBD1 (6 bases). This CDR3 is 15 amino acids long. V lost 0 bases and J lost 0, with 11 bases in between. In germline, CDR1 is GTSNPN, CDR2 SVGIG (reference sequence). CDR3 residues: CAWSVGGHMNTEAFF. In DNA, the CDR3 is TGTGCCTGGAGTGTGGGGGGACACATGAACACTGAAGCTTTCTTT. The full variable domain, completed using reference TRBV30 and TRBJ1-1, is SQTIHQWPATLVQPVGSPLSLECTVEGTSNPNLYWYRQAAGRGLQLLFYSVGIGQISSEVPQNLSASRPQDRQFILSSKKLLLSDSGFYLCAWSVGGHMNTEAFFGQGTRLTVV.

Only a few counts were recorded for this clonotype. The J gene is TRBJ1-2, the V gene TRBV20-1; 8 bases are shared with TRBD1. V lost 6 bases, J lost 0 bases, and 6 bases stayed unmatched. Germline V gives CDR1 DFQATT, CDR2 SNEGSKA (reference sequence). The CDR3 covers 14 residues. The CDR3: CSATQGASNYGYTF. The DNA for the CDR3 is TGCAGTGCCACCCAGGGGGCCTCTAACTATGGCTACACCTTC.

The chain carries TRBV15 and TRBJ1-1; possible D gene TRBD1, 6 bases. Trimming left V 3 bases short and J 7 bases short, with 9 bases between. CDR3 length equals 12 residues. CDR1 and CDR2 (germline): LNHNV, YYDKDF (reference sequence). The CDR3 loop is CATSRDRFEAFF. CDR3 nucleotide sequence: TGTGCCACCAGCAGGGACAGATTTGAAGCTTTCTTT.

This clonotype was detected ten times or more. The chain joins TRBV12-3 or TRBV12-4 to TRBJ1-1; no reliable D call. Trimming left V 6 bases short and J 1 base short, with 12 bases between. This CDR3 is 14 amino acids long. CDR3 DNA: TGTGCCAGCAGGGACTTCGCACAGAACACTGAAGCTTTCTTT. Translation gives CASRDFAQNTEAFF.

This clonotype has a count of ten or more. CDR3 in amino acids: CASSTGQNNQPQHF. The CDR3 region has the DNA TGTGCCAGTAGTACGGGACAGAACAATCAGCCCCAGCATTTT. The rearrangement links TRBV19 to TRBJ1-5, with 7 nucleotides matching TRBD1. This CDR3 spans 14 amino acids. The V gene end was trimmed by 4 bases and the J gene end by 3 bases; junction bases not matched to a gene: 3. Germline V gene data show CDR1 as LNHDA and CDR2 as SQIVND (reference sequence).

This clonotype has more than one count but fewer than ten. V usage is TRBV19 and J usage is TRBJ2-7, with D tentatively TRBD2 (6 bases). There are 15 residues in the CDR3. Looked up from germline, CDR1 is LNHDA and CDR2 is SQIVND (reference sequence). Trimming pared 9 bases from V and 7 bases from J, leaving 25 bases between. CDR3 residues: CASTYTGGASREQYF. In DNA form, the CDR3 reads TGTGCCAGCACTTATACAGGAGGGGCATCTAGGGAGCAGTACTTC.

A few counts support this clonotype. The rearrangement links TRBV7-2 to TRBJ2-7, with D perhaps matching TRBD2 (5 bases). V lost 5 bases to trimming and J lost 6 bases, with 17 bases between them. The CDR3 has 14 residues. The germline V gene encodes CDR1 SGHTA and CDR2 FQGNSA. The CDR3 nucleotides are TGTGCCAGCAGCAGAAAGGGCCTAGCCGGCGAGCAGTACTTC. This sequence encodes CASSRKGLAGEQYF.

This clonotype was found many times. J is TRBJ1-1 and V is TRBV20-1; 9 positions agree with TRBD1. Looked up from germline, CDR1 is DFQATT and CDR2 is SNEGSKA (reference sequence). This CDR3 region has 15 residues. Trimming removed 0 bases from V and 4 bases from J; junction bases left unmatched: 6. CDR3 bases: TGCAGTGCTAGAGAAGATTGGACAGGGGCCACTGAAGCTTTCTTT. Encoded protein: CSAREDWTGATEAFF.

This clonotype was counted many times. V and J are TRBV5-1 and TRBJ2-2; 7 bases are a match to TRBD2. The germline gives CDR1 SGHRS, CDR2 YFSETQ. Unmatched junction bases numbered 2, after V lost 2 bases and J lost 1 base. The CDR3 contains 15 residues. The CDR3 sequence: CASSLAGMNTGELFF. CDR3 sequence (DNA): TGCGCCAGCAGCTTAGCGGGAATGAACACCGGGGAGCTGTTTTTT.

This clonotype came up many times. J is TRBJ2-2 and V is TRBV6-2 or TRBV6-3; TRBD2 is a possible D gene (6 bases). The CDR3 consists of 15 residues. CDR1 MNHEY and CDR2 SVGEGT come from the germline V gene. V shed 2 bases and J shed 4 bases, with 11 bases lying between them. CDR3 in amino acids: CASSYELRGTGELFF. The CDR3, as DNA: TGTGCCAGCAGTTACGAATTGCGGGGCACCGGGGAGCTGTTTTTT.

In this sample, this clonotype turned up many times. The chain is built from TRBV20-1 and TRBJ2-7; possibly TRBD1 for D (6 bases). Germline V lookup: CDR1 DFQATT, CDR2 SNEGSKA (reference sequence). V was trimmed by 5 bases and J by 3 bases, leaving 8 bases between them. The CDR3 loop spans 11 amino acids. CDR3 residues: CSAYRDYEQYF. CDR3 nucleotides: TGCAGTGCTTACAGGGACTACGAGCAGTACTTC.

This clonotype was detected many times. This chain links TRBV6-1 with TRBJ1-1, with D maybe TRBD1 (5 bases). V was pared by 3 bases and J by 5 bases, with 13 bases between. The CDR3 totals 14 residues. Germline lookup yields CDR1 MNHNS and CDR2 SASEGT. CDR3: CASSEQLPGTEAFF. The CDR3 nucleotides are TGTGCCAGCAGTGAGCAGCTCCCAGGGACTGAAGCTTTCTTT.

This clonotype has only a few counts. CDR3 bases: TGCGCCAGCAGCCAAGATTTTAGCGCTTCCTACGAGCAGTACTTC. Translating it yields CASSQDFSASYEQYF. The chain uses TRBV4-3 and TRBJ2-7; tentatively, D is TRBD2 (5 bases). The V end lost 0 bases, the J end lost 1 base, and 10 bases lay between the germline ends. The CDR3 runs 15 residues. Germline V gene lookup returns CDR1 LGHNA and CDR2 YSLEER.

This clonotype was seen repeatedly, ten times or more. J is TRBJ2-1 and V is TRBV11-3; no clear D. This CDR3 has 14 amino acids. V lost 1 base and J 5 bases, leaving 9 bases between the germline ends. In germline, CDR1 is SGHNT, CDR2 YENEEA. The CDR3 bases are TGTGCCAGCAGCTTAGGGACGTCCAACAATGAGCAGTTCTTC. This codes for CASSLGTSNNEQFF.

The chain uses TRBV5-1 and TRBJ2-1, with 7 bases fitting TRBD2. V lost 2 bases to trimming and J lost 15 bases; unmatched junction nucleotides: 14. The CDR3 has 14 amino acids. Germline V gene sequence: CDR1 SGHRS, CDR2 YFSETQ. The chain's CDR3 is CASSLGGGRDRGFF. As DNA, the CDR3 is TGCGCCAGCAGCTTAGGCGGGGGAAGGGATCGCGGGTTCTTC.

This clonotype was seen only a few times. This chain links TRBV28 with TRBJ2-3; no firm D call. Germline lookup yields CDR1 MDHEN and CDR2 SYDVKM. V was cut by 6 bases and J by 0 bases, with 16 bases left in between. This CDR3 contains 16 residues. The CDR3 DNA reads as TGTGCCAGCAGCCTAGTACAAGGATCTAGCACAGATACGCAGTATTTT. It codes for CASSLVQGSSTDTQYF.

Remarks on this clonotype: This sequence may be a read error, since a much larger clone differs from it by one base. The chain carries TRBV5-8 and TRBJ2-1; 15 bases are a match to TRBD2. The J segment lost 0 bases and the V segment lost 8 bases, leaving 12 bases of the junction unmatched. CDR3 length equals 19 residues. Germline V CDR1 and CDR2: SGHTS, YDEGEE. CDR3 DNA sequence: TGTGCCAGAAGCCCGGTGGGACTAGCGGGAGGAAGCTCCTACAATGAGCAGTTCTTC. Protein: CARSPVGLAGGSSYNEQFF. Full variable domain (remainder filled in from reference TRBV5-8 and TRBJ2-1): EAGVTQSPTHLIKTRGQQATLRCSPISGHTSVYWYQQALGLGLQFLLWYDEGEERNRGNFPPRFSGRQFPNYSSELNVNALELEDSALYLCARSPVGLAGGSSYNEQFFGPGTRLTVL.

This clonotype occurred many times. The rearrangement links TRBV11-1 to TRBJ2-1, with D possibly being TRBD1 or TRBD2 (5 bases each). Germline V gene data show CDR1 as SGHAT and CDR2 as FQDESV (reference sequence). V dropped 5 bases and J dropped 9 bases, with 14 bases sitting between them. The CDR3 runs 13 residues. CDR3 loop: CASSGTGGGEQFF. The CDR3 nucleotides are TGTGCCAGCAGCGGAACAGGAGGAGGTGAGCAGTTCTTC.

With regard to this clonotype: A much larger clone lies one base from this, so it may be a read error. The V and J genes are TRBV7-9 and TRBJ2-5, with 11 bases aligning to TRBD1. The CDR3 length is 14 residues. In germline, CDR1 is SEHNR, CDR2 FQNEAQ (reference sequence). CDR3 sequence (DNA): TGTGCCAACAGCTCCGACAGGACAGGGGGCTATCAGTACTTC. Protein: CANSSDRTGGYQYF.

This clonotype was recorded many times. The chain is built from TRBV12-3 or TRBV12-4 and TRBJ2-1, with D unresolved. CDR3 length equals 13 residues. V lost 6 bases and J lost 12, with 18 bases in between. This chain's CDR3 is CASSPYSTIRQFF. The CDR3 DNA reads TGTGCCAGCAGCCCGTACAGCACAATTAGGCAGTTCTTC.

This clonotype was counted at least ten times. Written as DNA, the CDR3 is TGTGCCAGCAGTTTAGGGGGATACACCTACGAGCAGTACTTC. This sequence encodes CASSLGGYTYEQYF. The V and J genes are TRBV12-3 or TRBV12-4 and TRBJ2-7; unclear D gene. Between the trimmed V and J ends, which lost 1 base and 2 bases, there was a span of 9 bases. The CDR3 extends over 14 amino acids.

This rearrangement joins TRBV5-6 to TRBJ2-7, with TRBD2 matching 11 bases. This CDR3 contains 15 residues. V lost 1 base and J lost 4; bases outside the gene matches: 4. Germline V gene sequence: CDR1 SGHDT, CDR2 YYEEEE. Here the CDR3 DNA reads TGTGCCAGCAGCTTGACTAGCGGGAGTTTATACGAGCAGTACTTC. This gives the protein CASSLTSGSLYEQYF.

Notes on this clonotype: One junction end disagrees with the germline gene, perhaps due to a read error. J is TRBJ2-6 and V is TRBV7-2, with D possibly matching TRBD1 (5 bases). The CDR3 is 14 residues long. Germline CDR1 and CDR2: SGHTA and FQGNSA. CDR3 DNA sequence: TGTGCCAGCAGCTCCGGCTCTGGGGCCAACGTCCCGACTTTC. Its protein product is CASSSGSGANVPTF.

This sequence joins TRBV13 and TRBJ1-2, with a possible D match to TRBD1 (6 bases). Per germline, CDR1 PRHDT and CDR2 FYEKMQ (reference sequence). The CDR3 is 15 residues long. Trimming left V 5 bases short and J 4 bases short, with 17 bases between. DNA for the CDR3: TGTGCCAGCAGCGCACAGGGAACTGGGGGCTATGGCTACACCTTC. Translating it yields CASSAQGTGGYGYTF.

This clonotype came up many times. J is TRBJ1-5 and V is TRBV12-3 or TRBV12-4; 11 bases map to TRBD1. J gave up 1 base and V 5 bases, and 13 bases lay outside the gene matches. This CDR3 has 19 residues. Here the CDR3 DNA reads TGTGCCAGCAGTACCGGGACAGGGGGGAAGTTTGGGAGCAATCAGCCCCAGCATTTT. Amino acid sequence: CASSTGTGGKFGSNQPQHF.

This clonotype was seen at least ten times. The chain recombines TRBV7-9 with TRBJ2-3, with D possibly TRBD2 on 5 matching bases. The CDR3 is 15 amino acids. V shed 7 bases and J shed 3 bases, with 17 bases lying between them. Looked up from germline, CDR1 is SEHNR and CDR2 is FQNEAQ (reference sequence). CDR3 coding DNA: TGTGCCAGCACCCCCATGGGGATAGCGACAGATACGCAGTATTTT. Residues: CASTPMGIATDTQYF.